This T cell receptor (beta chain) originates from a study of blood T cell repertoires in COVID-19. Study context: Acute-phase and convalescent COVID-19 samples originated in the United States, Italy and Spain. Nucleic acid was either cDNA or gDNA, and it came from T cells, B-cell-depleted T cells, or PBMCs.

This clone was recorded only once. As processed by the authors: Reference gene primer amplification in the assay estimated nucleated cell counts. Profiled with immunoSEQ multiplex PCR; TCRdb holds only in-frame clones, not every one. V and J calls and clone size are given by that table; D and trimming were obtained from the DNA. The sample has about 50,000 clones; 89% are singletons. Germline CDR1 reads LNHDA; CDR2 reads SQIVND (reference sequence). V lost 6 bases to trimming and J lost 4 bases, with 16 bases between them. The CDR3 has 14 amino acids. The sample consisted of peripheral blood. The V and J genes are TRBV19 and TRBJ2-7; D perhaps matches TRBD1 (6 bases). This receptor was identified in a man older than 75 with active or convalescent COVID-19. In DNA form, the CDR3 reads TGTGCCAGTAGGCCGGGACACGGATTTTACGAGCAGTACTTC. Protein: CASRPGHGFYEQYF.